The clone carrying this T cell receptor (beta chain) was counted at least ten times. This sample stems from a study of T cells in Graves' hyperthyroidism and ophthalmopathy. J was trimmed by 1 base and V by 2 bases; bases with no gene match: 9. Germline V CDR1 and CDR2: DFQATT, SNEGSKA (reference sequence). The length of the CDR3 is 17 residues. RNA transcripts gave rise to amplified TCR beta CDR3 regions. The HTBI primer set was used in a first-round RT-PCR of the TCR CDR3. A single record per CDR3 protein comes from TCRdb applying MiXCR to the multiplex PCR reads. Of under 250,000 distinct CDR3 sequences listed, almost 25% are singletons.

The receptor was isolated from a woman in her thirties or forties with Graves' ophthalmopathy. This rearrangement joins TRBV20-1 to TRBJ2-3; the match to TRBD2 covers 10 bases. Input material: blood. The CDR3 DNA reads TGCAGTGCTAGATGGCCTAGCGGGGGAATACGCACAGATACGCAGTATTTT. Translating it yields CSARWPSGGIRTDTQYF.